This T cell receptor beta chain is from a study of OX40 agonist ivuxolimab in advanced cancers. Study background: From about 20 to 80 years was the age range, with a mean of around 54 years, and around 80% were male.

In regard to this clone: Its antigen remains unidentified.

The germline V gene has CDR1 MNHNY and CDR2 SVGAGI (reference sequence). The CDR3 sequence is 15 residues long. The V and J ends lost 3 bases and 10 bases respectively, with 16 bases between them. The protocol was immunoSEQ multiplex PCR, while the TCRdb copy is restricted to in-frame clones and leaves out a portion. The sample holds fewer than 60,000 clones, 91% seen once. Study-wide findings and caveats: Normalized expansion of T-cell clones was also low for some nonresponders.

This TCR was recovered from an adult with an advanced solid tumor such as melanoma, head and neck, liver or kidney cancer. The starting material was CD4+ or CD8+ T cells sorted from blood, obtained in a trial of the OX40 agonist ivuxolimab. The gene calls are TRBV6-6 and TRBJ1-6, with D maybe TRBD1 (6 bases). CDR3 sequence reads: CASSYFRGKSSPLHF. CDR3 DNA sequence: TGTGCCAGCAGTTATTTCAGGGGTAAAAGCTCACCCCTCCACTTT.